This T cell receptor beta chain was sequenced during a study of radiation and T cells in renal cell carcinoma. Across the whole study: Nephrectomy followed 15 Gy stereotactic body radiation by 4 weeks. Study-level results: From baseline, blood top tumor clonotypes peaked at 2 weeks post-radiation.

Regarding this clone: Its antigen is undetermined.

This CDR3 has 15 amino acids. Germline CDR1 reads SGDLS; CDR2 reads YYNGEE. Deletions cut 3 bases from V and 5 bases from J, with 17 bases between. Indicated time point: baseline pretreatment blood. The treatment was: 15 Gy SBRT to primary tumor, nephrectomy 4 weeks later. The table came from immunoSEQ multiplex PCR; TCRdb's copy has only in-frame clones and leaves some out. The data show 94,000 or so clones, approximately 80% seen once. Specimen: blood, collected from a patient whose treatment included radiotherapy and nephrectomy. The V and J genes are TRBV9 and TRBJ2-5, with a possible D match to TRBD1 (7 bases). This TCR came from a man between 60 and 70 years old with renal cell carcinoma. The CDR3 DNA reads TGTGCCAGCAGCGCCCAACCGACAGGGAGGGAGACCCAGTACTTC. Its translation is CASSAQPTGRETQYF.